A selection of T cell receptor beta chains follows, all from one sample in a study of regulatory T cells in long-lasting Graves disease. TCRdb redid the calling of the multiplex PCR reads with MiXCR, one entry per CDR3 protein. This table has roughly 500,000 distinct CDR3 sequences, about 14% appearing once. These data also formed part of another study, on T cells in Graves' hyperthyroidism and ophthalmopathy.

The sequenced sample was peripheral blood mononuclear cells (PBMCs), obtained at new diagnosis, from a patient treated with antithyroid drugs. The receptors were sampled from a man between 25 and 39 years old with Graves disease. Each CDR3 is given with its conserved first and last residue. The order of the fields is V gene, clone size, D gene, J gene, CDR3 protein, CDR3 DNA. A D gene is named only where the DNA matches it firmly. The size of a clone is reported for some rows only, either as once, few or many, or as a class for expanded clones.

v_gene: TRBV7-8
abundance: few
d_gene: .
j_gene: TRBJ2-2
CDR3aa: CASSSGRERGTGELFF
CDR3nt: TGTGCCAGCAGCTCCGGCCGGGAGCGTGGGACCGGGGAGCTGTTTTTT

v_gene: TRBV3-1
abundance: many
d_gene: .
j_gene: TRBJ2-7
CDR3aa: CASSQGRQLYEQYF
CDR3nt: TGTGCCAGCAGCCAAGGGAGACAGCTCTACGAGCAGTACTTC

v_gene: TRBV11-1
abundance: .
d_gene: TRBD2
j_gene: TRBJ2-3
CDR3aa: CASSLALAGEDTQYF
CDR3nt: TGTGCCAGCAGCTTGGCACTAGCGGGAGAGGATACGCAGTATTTT

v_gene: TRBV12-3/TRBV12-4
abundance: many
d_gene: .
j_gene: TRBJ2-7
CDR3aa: CASSWGGEQYF
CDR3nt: TGTGCCAGCAGTTGGGGAGGCGAGCAGTACTTC

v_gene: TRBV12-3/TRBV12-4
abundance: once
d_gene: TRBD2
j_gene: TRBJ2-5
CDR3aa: CASSGGGVETQYF
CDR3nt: TGTGCCAGCAGTGGGGGGGGGGTAGAGACCCAGTACTTC

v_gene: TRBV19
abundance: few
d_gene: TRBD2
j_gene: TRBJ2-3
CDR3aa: CASGRGSGTDTQYF
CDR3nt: TGTGCCAGCGGTCGCGGGAGCGGTACAGATACGCAGTATTTT

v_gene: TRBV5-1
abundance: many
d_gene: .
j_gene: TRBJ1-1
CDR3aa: CASRPGENTEAFF
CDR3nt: TGCGCCAGCAGACCGGGGGAGAACACTGAAGCTTTCTTT

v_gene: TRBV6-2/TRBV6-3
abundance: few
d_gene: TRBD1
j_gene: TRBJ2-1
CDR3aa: CASSYSTGGGQGAYNEQFF
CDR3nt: TGTGCCAGCAGTTACTCGACAGGGGGCGGGCAGGGCGCCTACAATGAGCAGTTCTTC

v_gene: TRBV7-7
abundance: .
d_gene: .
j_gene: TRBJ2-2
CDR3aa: CASSLGSSGYRSGEVFF
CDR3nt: TGTGCCAGCAGCTTAGGGTCGTCGGGTTATAGGTCCGGGGAGGTGTTTTTT

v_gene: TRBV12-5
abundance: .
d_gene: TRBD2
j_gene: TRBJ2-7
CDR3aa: CASDLGLAEQYF
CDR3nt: TGTGCTAGTGATTTGGGACTAGCCGAGCAGTACTTC

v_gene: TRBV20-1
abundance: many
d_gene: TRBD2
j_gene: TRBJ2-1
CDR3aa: CSALTGTSVYNEQFF
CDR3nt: TGCAGTGCTCTTACCGGGACTAGCGTTTACAATGAGCAGTTCTTC

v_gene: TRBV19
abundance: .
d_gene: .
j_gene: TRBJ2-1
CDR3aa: CASTSYVTTYNEQFF
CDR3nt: TGTGCCAGTACCTCATATGTGACAACCTACAATGAGCAGTTCTTC

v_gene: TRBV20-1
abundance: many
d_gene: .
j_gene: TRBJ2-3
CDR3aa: CSAAGEAVTDTQYF
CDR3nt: TGCAGTGCTGCAGGGGAAGCGGTCACAGATACGCAGTATTTT

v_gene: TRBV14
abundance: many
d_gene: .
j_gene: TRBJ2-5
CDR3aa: CASSGKGGETQYF
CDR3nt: TGTGCCAGCAGCGGGAAGGGAGGCGAGACCCAGTACTTC

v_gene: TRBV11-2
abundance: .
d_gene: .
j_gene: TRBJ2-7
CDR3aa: CASSISRSYEQYF
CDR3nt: TGTGCCAGTAGTATCTCCAGATCCTACGAGCAGTACTTC

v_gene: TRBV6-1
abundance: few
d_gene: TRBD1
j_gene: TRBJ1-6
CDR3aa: CASSAQGGSYNSPLHF
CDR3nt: TGTGCCAGCAGTGCCCAGGGGGGATCCTATAATTCACCCCTCCACTTT

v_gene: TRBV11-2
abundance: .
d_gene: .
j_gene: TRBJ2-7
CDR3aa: CASSLEGSVTDEQYF
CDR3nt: TGTGCCAGCAGCTTAGAGGGTTCGGTAACCGACGAGCAGTACTTC

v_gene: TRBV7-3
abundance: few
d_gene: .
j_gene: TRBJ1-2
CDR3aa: CASSNTGADGYTF
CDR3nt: TGTGCCAGCAGCAACACCGGAGCGGATGGCTACACCTTC

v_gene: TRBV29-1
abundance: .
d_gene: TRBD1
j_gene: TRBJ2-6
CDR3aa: CAADGTGISGANVLTF
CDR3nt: TGCGCCGCCGATGGGACAGGGATATCTGGGGCCAACGTCCTGACTTTC

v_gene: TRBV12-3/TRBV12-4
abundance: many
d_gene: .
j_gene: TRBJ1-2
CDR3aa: CASSWGSGRYGYTF
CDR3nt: TGTGCCAGCAGCTGGGGCTCCGGACGGTATGGCTACACCTTC

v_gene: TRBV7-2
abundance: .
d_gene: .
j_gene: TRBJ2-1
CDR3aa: CASSHSGEQFF
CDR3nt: TGTGCCAGCAGCCATAGCGGTGAGCAGTTCTTC

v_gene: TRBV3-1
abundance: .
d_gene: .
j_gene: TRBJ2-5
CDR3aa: CASSQDSHQYF
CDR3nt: TGTGCCAGCAGCCAGGACTCCCACCAGTACTTC

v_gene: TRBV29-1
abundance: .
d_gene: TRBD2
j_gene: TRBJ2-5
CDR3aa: CSVVWEGKVTQYF
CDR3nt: TGCAGCGTTGTATGGGAGGGGAAAGTGACCCAGTACTTC

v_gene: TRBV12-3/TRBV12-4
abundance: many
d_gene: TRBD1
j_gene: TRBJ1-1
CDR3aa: CASSSRTGAKNTEAFF
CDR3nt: TGTGCCAGCAGTTCCCGTACAGGGGCCAAGAACACTGAAGCTTTCTTT

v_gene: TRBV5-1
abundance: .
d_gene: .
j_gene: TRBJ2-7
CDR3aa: CASSLGGQGVNEQYF
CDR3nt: TGCGCCAGCAGCTTAGGGGGTCAGGGCGTGAACGAGCAGTACTTC

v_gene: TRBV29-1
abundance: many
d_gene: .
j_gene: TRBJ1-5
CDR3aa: CSVEAGSNQPQHF
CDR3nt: TGCAGCGTTGAGGCCGGCTCCAATCAGCCCCAGCATTTT

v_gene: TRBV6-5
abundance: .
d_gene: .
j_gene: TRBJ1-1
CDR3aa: CASSYSRRTEAFF
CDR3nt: TGTGCCAGCAGTTACTCCCGGAGGACTGAAGCTTTCTTT

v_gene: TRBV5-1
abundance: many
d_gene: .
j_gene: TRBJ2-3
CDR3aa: CASSPYLGGTDTQYF
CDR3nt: TGCGCCAGCAGCCCTTACTTAGGAGGCACAGATACGCAGTATTTT

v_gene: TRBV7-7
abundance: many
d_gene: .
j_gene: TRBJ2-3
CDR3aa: CASSQEAGADTQYF
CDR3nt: TGTGCCAGCAGCCAGGAGGCAGGGGCCGATACGCAGTATTTT